This T cell receptor (beta chain) originates from a study of shared clonotypes between healthy human individuals. For this clone: Its target is not known.

Broader study findings: As a rule, naive subsets had a larger estimated richness than memory subsets. Non-shared clonotypes had lower generation probabilities than those shared by all four donors.

The authors split each subset's genomic DNA evenly across several immunoSEQ plates. The protocol was immunoSEQ multiplex PCR, while the TCRdb copy is restricted to in-frame clones and leaves out a portion. The table shows about a million clones, with roughly 80% occurring only once. Germline CDR1 SNHLY, CDR2 FYNNEI. Unmatched junction bases numbered 6, after V lost 5 bases and J lost 2 bases. The CDR3 has 17 residues. This TCR came from a man in his late teens or twenties in good health. Some clones in this sample may be carry-over from other donors' samples. The sequencing input was memory CD4+ T cells from PBMCs. Subset described: CD45RA-negative fraction. The V call is TRBV2, the J call TRBJ2-2, with 12 nucleotides matching TRBD2. CDR3 sequence reads: CASSKLAGGPNTGELFF. The CDR3 DNA sequence: TGTGCCAGCAGTAAACTAGCGGGAGGACCAAACACCGGGGAGCTGTTTTTT.